A selection of T cell receptor beta chains follows, all from one sample in a study of cytomegalovirus exposure and HLA in healthy donors. The data were produced by immunoSEQ multiplex PCR, yet TCRdb's version contains in-frame clones alone and is incomplete. The top ten clones hold approximately 1.1% of a sample with some 110,000 clones, about 81% of them seen once. The sample taken for sequencing was PBMCs. These receptors were obtained from a young woman in good health and CMV-seronegative. Both conserved end residues are trimmed from each CDR3. The order of the fields is CDR3 protein, V gene, clone size. For some rows the clone size is stated as once, few or many, or as a class when expanded; others skip it.

CDR3aa: ASSFLEPYNEQF
v_gene: TRBV5-4
abundance: -

CDR3aa: ASSPDRGPYNEQF
v_gene: TRBV6-5
abundance: few

CDR3aa: ASSVGGTSGSYEQY
v_gene: TRBV9
abundance: -

CDR3aa: ASRGTGGSTAEAF
v_gene: TRBV5-8
abundance: -

CDR3aa: ASSPSLTGSLYNEQF
v_gene: TRBV11-2
abundance: -

CDR3aa: ASSREDSHNQPQH
v_gene: TRBV19
abundance: few

CDR3aa: ASSPTRAYEQY
v_gene: TRBV5-1
abundance: few

CDR3aa: ASSLIDSQETQY
v_gene: TRBV4-1
abundance: -

CDR3aa: ASSIQGQGRGNTIY
v_gene: TRBV19
abundance: few

CDR3aa: ASSTDRQGDYGYT
v_gene: TRBV7-9
abundance: few

CDR3aa: ASSLGTLAGVTGELF
v_gene: TRBV5-1
abundance: -

CDR3aa: ASSPTSGAYNEQF
v_gene: TRBV7-9
abundance: -

CDR3aa: ASSPGGRVYEQY
v_gene: TRBV18
abundance: -

CDR3aa: ASSKVATAYSETQY
v_gene: TRBV21-1
abundance: -

CDR3aa: ASSPQGMEQPQH
v_gene: TRBV18
abundance: -

CDR3aa: ASSQGPSLTGVRYEQF
v_gene: TRBV14
abundance: few

CDR3aa: ASSSTQGRDNGYT
v_gene: TRBV7-8
abundance: -

CDR3aa: ASSLEWGQGVSYT
v_gene: TRBV7-2
abundance: -

CDR3aa: ASTKGQGAYGYT
v_gene: TRBV19
abundance: -

CDR3aa: AWSRTNNYGYT
v_gene: TRBV30
abundance: once

CDR3aa: ASSQTGAFDTEAF
v_gene: TRBV11-3
abundance: once

CDR3aa: ASSPGDHTDTQY
v_gene: TRBV5-1
abundance: -

CDR3aa: ASSARPRDRDTYEQY
v_gene: TRBV25-1
abundance: -

CDR3aa: ASRPTTVDTEAF
v_gene: TRBV7-9
abundance: -

CDR3aa: ASGPGGADTQY
v_gene: TRBV11-2
abundance: -

CDR3aa: ASSIREAGYNEQF
v_gene: TRBV5-4
abundance: -

CDR3aa: ASSPHTGSDTQY
v_gene: TRBV9
abundance: -

CDR3aa: ASSQDRMRERLDTQY
v_gene: TRBV4-1
abundance: medium-sized

CDR3aa: ASSLVTSPSYNEQF
v_gene: TRBV7-9
abundance: -

CDR3aa: ASRTDREIAGELF
v_gene: TRBV5-1
abundance: -

CDR3aa: AWSAGFWEKLF
v_gene: TRBV30
abundance: -

CDR3aa: ASSSYVGRWYEQY
v_gene: TRBV6-5
abundance: -

CDR3aa: ASSLQSGGNPF
v_gene: TRBV7-9
abundance: -

CDR3aa: ASSKTLADANTGELF
v_gene: TRBV4-1
abundance: -

CDR3aa: ASSLDPRGEETQY
v_gene: TRBV11-2
abundance: -

CDR3aa: ASSLAGGDTQY
v_gene: TRBV5-1
abundance: -

CDR3aa: ASSVQGGTEAF
v_gene: TRBV7-2
abundance: -

CDR3aa: ATLFASGSYGYT
v_gene: TRBV6-1
abundance: -

CDR3aa: ASSPGDRKKLF
v_gene: TRBV5-5
abundance: once

CDR3aa: ASSLEAGFTDTQY
v_gene: TRBV7-2
abundance: -

CDR3aa: ASRWGEKLF
v_gene: TRBV7-9
abundance: -

CDR3aa: ASTINTGVSTEAF
v_gene: TRBV2
abundance: once

CDR3aa: ASNYGINYGYT
v_gene: TRBV6-1
abundance: -

CDR3aa: ASGLGQGPGELF
v_gene: TRBV12-5
abundance: -

CDR3aa: ASSVGGGDRLNEQF
v_gene: TRBV9
abundance: once

CDR3aa: ASTLSPGQQETQY
v_gene: TRBV5-1
abundance: once

CDR3aa: ASSLNRLVHGELF
v_gene: TRBV7-9
abundance: few

CDR3aa: ASSLEALLHEQY
v_gene: TRBV11-2
abundance: -

CDR3aa: ASSPPGLQETQY
v_gene: TRBV18
abundance: -

CDR3aa: ASSFPAQTSGSGSEQY
v_gene: TRBV7-3
abundance: -

CDR3aa: ATTRTGGYNQPQH
v_gene: TRBV19
abundance: -

CDR3aa: ATRGGGLAANIQY
v_gene: TRBV2
abundance: -

CDR3aa: ASSRGERGYT
v_gene: TRBV11-3
abundance: -

CDR3aa: ASSEGAGGFGNTIY
v_gene: TRBV2
abundance: few

CDR3aa: ASSPAAQGRGYT
v_gene: TRBV7-2
abundance: -

CDR3aa: ASSLVQAGVSYEQY
v_gene: TRBV11-3
abundance: medium-sized

CDR3aa: ASRLTSGSGELF
v_gene: TRBV7-9
abundance: -

CDR3aa: ASSLGDRVADTQY
v_gene: TRBV5-1
abundance: -

CDR3aa: ASSLGGTSPLH
v_gene: TRBV6-6
abundance: -